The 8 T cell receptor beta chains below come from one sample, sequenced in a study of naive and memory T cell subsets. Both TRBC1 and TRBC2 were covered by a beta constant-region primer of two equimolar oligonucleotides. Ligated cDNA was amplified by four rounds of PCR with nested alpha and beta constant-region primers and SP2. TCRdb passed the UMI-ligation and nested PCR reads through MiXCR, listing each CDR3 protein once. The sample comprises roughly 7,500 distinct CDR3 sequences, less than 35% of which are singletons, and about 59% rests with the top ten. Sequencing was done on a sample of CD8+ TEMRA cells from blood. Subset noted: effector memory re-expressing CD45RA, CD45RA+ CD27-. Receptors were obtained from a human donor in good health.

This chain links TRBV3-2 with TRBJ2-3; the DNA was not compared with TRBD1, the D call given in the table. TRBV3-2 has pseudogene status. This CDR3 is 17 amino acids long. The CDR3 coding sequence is TGTGCCAGCAGCCCCCGGACAGGGGGCAATCACACAGATACGCAGTATTTT. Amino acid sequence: CASSPRTGGNHTDTQYF.

CDR3 loop: CASSPGTLYNEQFF. CDR3 nucleotide sequence: TGTGCCAGTAGCCCCGGGACCCTATACAATGAGCAGTTCTTC. The V call is TRBV19, the J call TRBJ2-1; D may match TRBD1 or TRBD2 (5 bases each). The V end was cut by 6 bases, the J end by 4 bases, with 13 bases between. Per germline, CDR1 LNHDA and CDR2 SQIVND (reference sequence). This CDR3 region has 14 residues.

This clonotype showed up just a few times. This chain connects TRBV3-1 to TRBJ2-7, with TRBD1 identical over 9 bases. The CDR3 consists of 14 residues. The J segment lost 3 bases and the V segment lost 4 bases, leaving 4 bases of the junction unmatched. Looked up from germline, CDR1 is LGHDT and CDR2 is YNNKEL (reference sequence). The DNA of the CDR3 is TGTGCCAGCAGCCCGGGACAGGGTGTCTACGAGCAGTACTTC. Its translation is CASSPGQGVYEQYF.

In nucleotides, the CDR3 is TGTGCCACCAGGGCAGCGTCAGGGGCGAGGGCCCAGTACTTC. Translating gives CATRAASGARAQYF. The chain carries TRBV15 and TRBJ2-5; tentative D call: TRBD1 (6 bases). The CDR3 consists of 14 residues. V was clipped by 6 bases and J by 9 bases, with 20 bases between them. Germline CDR1 LNHNV, CDR2 YYDKDF (reference sequence).

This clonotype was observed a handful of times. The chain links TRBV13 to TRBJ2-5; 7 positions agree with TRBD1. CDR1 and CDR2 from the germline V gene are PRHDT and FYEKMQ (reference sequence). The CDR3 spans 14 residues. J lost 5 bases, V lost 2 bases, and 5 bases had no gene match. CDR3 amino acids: CASSLQGGYETQYF. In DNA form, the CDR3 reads TGTGCCAGCAGCTTACAAGGGGGCTACGAGACCCAGTACTTC.

DNA for the CDR3: TGTGCCAGCAGTTATGTACAGGGAAGGAATCAGCCCCAGCATTTT. Translated, it gives CASSYVQGRNQPQHF. The chain couples TRBV6-6 to TRBJ1-5; D may be TRBD1 (6 bases). Trimming took 3 bases from V and 4 from J, leaving 13 bases between them. The germline CDR1 and CDR2 sequences are MNHNY and SVGAGI (reference sequence). This CDR3 contains 15 residues.

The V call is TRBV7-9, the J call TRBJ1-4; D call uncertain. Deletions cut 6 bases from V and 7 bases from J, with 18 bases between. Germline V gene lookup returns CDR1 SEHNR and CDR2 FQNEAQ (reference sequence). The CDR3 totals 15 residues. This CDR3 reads CASSPMEVLSEKLFF. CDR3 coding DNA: TGTGCCAGCAGTCCCATGGAGGTGTTGAGTGAAAAACTGTTTTTT.

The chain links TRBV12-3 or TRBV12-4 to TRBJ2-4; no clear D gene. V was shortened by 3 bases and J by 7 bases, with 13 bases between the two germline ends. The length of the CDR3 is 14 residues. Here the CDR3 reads CASSLELRWNIQYF. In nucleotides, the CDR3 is TGTGCCAGCAGTTTGGAGTTAAGGTGGAACATTCAGTACTTC.